This entry features one T cell receptor beta chain sequence. MiXCR, applied by TCRdb to the RACE reads, yields one record per CDR3 protein. The top ten clones hold just over 2.5% of a sample with over 300,000 distinct CDR3 sequences, about 5.1% of them seen once. This CDR3 has 13 residues. Trimming removed 3 bases at V and 7 bases at J, with 13 bases between. Germline assignment: CDR1 MNHEY and CDR2 SMNVEV (reference sequence). The entry originates in a study of human T cells and chemical hapten exposure. Across the whole study: Patch testing placed 0.01% DPC on the upper back, with readings at 6 days.

Stated time point: pre-sensitization, week 0. The treatment denotes: therapeutic diphenylcyclopropenone sensitization with weekly scalp DPC. Prior to application of each patch test, blood was drawn. The receptor's source is a woman between 50 and 59 years old with alopecia areata. Some clones in this sample may be carry-over from other donors' samples. Sequenced material: whole blood, taken in connection with sensitization to the hapten diphenylcyclopropenone (DPC). V gene TRBV27 combines with J gene TRBJ2-7, with D hard to call. CDR3 DNA: TGTGCCAGCAGTTTCGTGGCCCTAGGGGAGCAGTACTTC. It translates to CASSFVALGEQYF.